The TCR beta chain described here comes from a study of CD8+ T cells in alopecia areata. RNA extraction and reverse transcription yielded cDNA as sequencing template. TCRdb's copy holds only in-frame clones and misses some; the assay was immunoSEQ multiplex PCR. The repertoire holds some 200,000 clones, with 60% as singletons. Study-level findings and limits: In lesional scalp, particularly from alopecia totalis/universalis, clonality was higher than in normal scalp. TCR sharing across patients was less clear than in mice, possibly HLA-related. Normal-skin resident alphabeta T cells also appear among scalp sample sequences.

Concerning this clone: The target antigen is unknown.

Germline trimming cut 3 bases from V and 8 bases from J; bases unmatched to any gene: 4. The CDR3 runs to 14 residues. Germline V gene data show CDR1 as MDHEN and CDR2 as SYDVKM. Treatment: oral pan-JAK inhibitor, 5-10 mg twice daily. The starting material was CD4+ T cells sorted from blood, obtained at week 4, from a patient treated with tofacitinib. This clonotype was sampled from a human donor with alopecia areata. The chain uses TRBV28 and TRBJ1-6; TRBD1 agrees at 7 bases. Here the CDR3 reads CASSFAGGDSPLHF. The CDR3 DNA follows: TGTGCCAGCAGTTTTGCAGGGGGTGATTCACCCCTCCACTTT.